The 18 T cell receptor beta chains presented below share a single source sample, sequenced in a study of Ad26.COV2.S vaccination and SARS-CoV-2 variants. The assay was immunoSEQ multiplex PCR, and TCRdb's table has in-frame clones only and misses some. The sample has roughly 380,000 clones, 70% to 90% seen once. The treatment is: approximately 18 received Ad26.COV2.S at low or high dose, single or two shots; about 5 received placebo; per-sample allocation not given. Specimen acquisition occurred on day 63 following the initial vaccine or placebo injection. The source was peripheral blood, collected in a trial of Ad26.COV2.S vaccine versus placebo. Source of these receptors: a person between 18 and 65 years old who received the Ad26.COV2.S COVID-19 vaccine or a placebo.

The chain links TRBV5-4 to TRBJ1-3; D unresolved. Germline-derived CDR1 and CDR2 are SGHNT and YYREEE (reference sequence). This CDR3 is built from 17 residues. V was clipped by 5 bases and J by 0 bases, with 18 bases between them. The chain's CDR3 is CASSPAAKSLSGNTIYF. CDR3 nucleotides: TGTGCCAGCAGTCCCGCAGCCAAGTCTCTCTCTGGAAACACCATATATTTT.

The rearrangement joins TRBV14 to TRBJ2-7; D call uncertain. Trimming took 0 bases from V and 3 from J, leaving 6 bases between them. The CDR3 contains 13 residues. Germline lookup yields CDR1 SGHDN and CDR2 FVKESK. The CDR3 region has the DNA TGTGCCAGCAGCCAAGATAACAGCTACGAGCAGTACTTC. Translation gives CASSQDNSYEQYF.

The CDR3 loop reads CASRRDRWNTGELFF. CDR3 bases: TGCGCCAGCAGAAGGGACAGGTGGAACACCGGGGAGCTGTTTTTT. The V and J genes are TRBV4-3 and TRBJ2-2; 8 nucleotides align to TRBD1. Looked up from germline, CDR1 is LGHNA and CDR2 is YSLEER. This CDR3 has 15 residues. V lost 6 bases and J lost 1; bases outside the gene matches: 4.

The CDR3 loop reads CASSGTGGTNEKLFF. Here the CDR3 DNA reads TGTGCCAGCAGCGGTACAGGGGGAACTAATGAAAAACTGTTTTTT. The chain recombines TRBV28 with TRBJ1-4, with TRBD1 matching 8 bases. V shed 6 bases, J shed 1 base, and the junction held 4 bases outside the gene matches. CDR1 is MDHEN and CDR2 is SYDVKM in the germline V gene. This CDR3 contains 15 residues.

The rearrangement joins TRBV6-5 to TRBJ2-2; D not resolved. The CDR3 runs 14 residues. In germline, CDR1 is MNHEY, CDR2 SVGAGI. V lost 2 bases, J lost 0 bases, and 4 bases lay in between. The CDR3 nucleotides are TGTGCCAGCAGTTACCCACCGAACACCGGGGAGCTGTTTTTT. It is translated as CASSYPPNTGELFF.

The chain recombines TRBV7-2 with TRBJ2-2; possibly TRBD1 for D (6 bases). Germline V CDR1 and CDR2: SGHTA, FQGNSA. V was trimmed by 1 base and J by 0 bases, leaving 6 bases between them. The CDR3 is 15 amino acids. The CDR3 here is CASSLDRANTGELFF. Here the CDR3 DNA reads TGTGCCAGCAGCTTAGACAGGGCGAACACCGGGGAGCTGTTTTTT.

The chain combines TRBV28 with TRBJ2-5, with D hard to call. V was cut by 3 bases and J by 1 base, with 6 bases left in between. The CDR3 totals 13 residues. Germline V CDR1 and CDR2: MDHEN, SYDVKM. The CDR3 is CASSFSFQETQYF. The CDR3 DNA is TGTGCCAGCAGTTTCTCTTTCCAAGAGACCCAGTACTTC.

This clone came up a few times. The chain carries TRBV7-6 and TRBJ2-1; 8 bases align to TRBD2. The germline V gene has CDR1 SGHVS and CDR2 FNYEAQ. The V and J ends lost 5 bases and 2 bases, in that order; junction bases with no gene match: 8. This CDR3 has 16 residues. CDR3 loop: CASSGYSGVAYNEQFF. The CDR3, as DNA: TGTGCCAGCAGCGGATATAGCGGGGTGGCCTACAATGAGCAGTTCTTC.

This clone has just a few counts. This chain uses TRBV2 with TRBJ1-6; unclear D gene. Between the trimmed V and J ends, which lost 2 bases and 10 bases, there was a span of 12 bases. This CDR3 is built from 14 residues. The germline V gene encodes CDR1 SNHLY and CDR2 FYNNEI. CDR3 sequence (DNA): TGTGCCAGCAGTGAACCCCACGTACGGTCACCCCTCCACTTT. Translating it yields CASSEPHVRSPLHF.

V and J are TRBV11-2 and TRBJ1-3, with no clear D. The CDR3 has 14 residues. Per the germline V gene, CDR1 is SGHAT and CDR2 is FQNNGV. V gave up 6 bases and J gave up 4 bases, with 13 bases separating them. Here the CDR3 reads CASRRREVGNTIYF. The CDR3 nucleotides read TGTGCCAGCAGGCGTCGGGAGGTGGGAAACACCATATATTTT. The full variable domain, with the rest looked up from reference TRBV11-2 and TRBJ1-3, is EAGVAQSPRYKIIEKRQSVAFWCNPISGHATLYWYQQILGQGPKLLIQFQNNGVVDDSQLPKDRFSAERLKGVDSTLKIQPAKLEDSAVYLCASRRREVGNTIYFGEGSWLTVV.

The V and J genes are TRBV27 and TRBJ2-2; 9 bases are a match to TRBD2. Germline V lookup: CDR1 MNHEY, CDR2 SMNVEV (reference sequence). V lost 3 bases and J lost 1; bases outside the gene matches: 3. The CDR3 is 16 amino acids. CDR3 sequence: CASSFSGGENTGELFF. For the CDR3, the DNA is TGTGCCAGCAGTTTTAGCGGGGGTGAGAACACCGGGGAGCTGTTTTTT.

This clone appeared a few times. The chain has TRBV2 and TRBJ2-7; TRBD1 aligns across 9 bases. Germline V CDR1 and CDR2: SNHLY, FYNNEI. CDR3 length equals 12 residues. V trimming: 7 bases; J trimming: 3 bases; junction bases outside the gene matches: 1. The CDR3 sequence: CASKDRGYEQYF. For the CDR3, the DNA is TGTGCCAGCAAGGACAGGGGCTACGAGCAGTACTTC.

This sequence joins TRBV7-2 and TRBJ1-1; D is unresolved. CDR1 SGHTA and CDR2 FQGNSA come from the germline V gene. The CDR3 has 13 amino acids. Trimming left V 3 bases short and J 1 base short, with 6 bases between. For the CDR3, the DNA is TGTGCCAGCAGCTTCCCTACGAACACTGAAGCTTTCTTT. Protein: CASSFPTNTEAFF.

The CDR3 loop reads CASSLASTGTSAGELFF. DNA of the CDR3: TGTGCCAGCAGCTTGGCGAGCACCGGGACTAGCGCCGGGGAGCTGTTTTTT. The V gene is TRBV5-4, the J gene TRBJ2-2, with 10 bases aligning to TRBD2. In germline, CDR1 is SGHNT, CDR2 YYREEE (reference sequence). V was pared by 0 bases and J by 6 bases, with 8 bases of the junction left unmatched. The CDR3 loop spans 17 amino acids. The variable domain in full, completed from reference TRBV5-4 and TRBJ2-2, reads ETGVTQSPTHLIKTRGQQVTLRCSSQSGHNTVSWYQQALGQGPQFIFQYYREEENGRGNFPPRFSGLQFPNYSSELNVNALELDDSALYLCASSLASTGTSAGELFFGEGSRLTVL.

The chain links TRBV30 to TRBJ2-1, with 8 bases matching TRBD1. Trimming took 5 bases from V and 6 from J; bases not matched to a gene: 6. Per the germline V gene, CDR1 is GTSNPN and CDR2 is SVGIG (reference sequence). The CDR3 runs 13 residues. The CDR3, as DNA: TGTGCCTGGGAACTCGGACAGGGCAATGAGCAGTTCTTC. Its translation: CAWELGQGNEQFF.

The CDR3 DNA reads as TGTGCCAGCAGTTCACTGGGACTAGCAAACAATGAGCAGTTCTTC. As protein: CASSSLGLANNEQFF. This rearrangement joins TRBV6-2 or TRBV6-3 to TRBJ2-1, with 9 positions matching TRBD2. The CDR3 runs 15 residues. V lost 4 bases and J lost 5; bases outside the gene matches: 6. Germline loops: CDR1 MNHEY, CDR2 SVGEGT.

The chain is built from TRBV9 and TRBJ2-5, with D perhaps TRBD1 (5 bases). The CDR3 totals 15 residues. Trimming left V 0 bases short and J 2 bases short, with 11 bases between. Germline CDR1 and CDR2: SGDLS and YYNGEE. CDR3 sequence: CASSVAVTAQETQYF. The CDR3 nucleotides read TGTGCCAGCAGCGTAGCTGTGACAGCTCAAGAGACCCAGTACTTC.

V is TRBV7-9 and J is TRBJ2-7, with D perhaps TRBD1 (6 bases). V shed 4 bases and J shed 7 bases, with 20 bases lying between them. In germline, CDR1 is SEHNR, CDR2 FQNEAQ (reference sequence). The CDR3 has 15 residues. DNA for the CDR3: TGTGCCAGCAGCTCTTGGACAGCGATTTTACGAGAGCAGTACTTC. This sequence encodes CASSSWTAILREQYF.